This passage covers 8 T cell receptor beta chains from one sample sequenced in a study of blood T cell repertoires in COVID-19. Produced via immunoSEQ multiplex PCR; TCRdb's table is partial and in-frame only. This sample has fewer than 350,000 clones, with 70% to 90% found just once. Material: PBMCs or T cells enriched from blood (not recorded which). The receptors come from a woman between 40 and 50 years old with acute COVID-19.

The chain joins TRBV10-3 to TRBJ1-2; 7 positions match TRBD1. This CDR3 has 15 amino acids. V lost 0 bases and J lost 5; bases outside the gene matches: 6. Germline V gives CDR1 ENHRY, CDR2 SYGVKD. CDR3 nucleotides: TGTGCCATCAGTGAGTCGTCAGGGGGAGTTTATGGCTACACCTTC. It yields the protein CAISESSGGVYGYTF.

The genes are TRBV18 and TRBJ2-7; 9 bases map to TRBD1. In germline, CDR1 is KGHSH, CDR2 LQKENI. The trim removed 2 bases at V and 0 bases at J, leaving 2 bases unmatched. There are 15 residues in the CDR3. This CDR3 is CASSPGTGSSYEQYF. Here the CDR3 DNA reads TGTGCCAGCTCACCAGGGACAGGGAGCTCCTACGAGCAGTACTTC.

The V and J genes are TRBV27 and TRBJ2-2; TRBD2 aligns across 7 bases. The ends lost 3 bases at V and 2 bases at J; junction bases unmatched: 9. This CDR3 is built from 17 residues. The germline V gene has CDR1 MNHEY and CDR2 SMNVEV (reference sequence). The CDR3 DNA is TGTGCCAGCAGTTTCCGGGGAGGGGACCTCAACACCGGGGAGCTGTTTTTT. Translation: CASSFRGGDLNTGELFF.

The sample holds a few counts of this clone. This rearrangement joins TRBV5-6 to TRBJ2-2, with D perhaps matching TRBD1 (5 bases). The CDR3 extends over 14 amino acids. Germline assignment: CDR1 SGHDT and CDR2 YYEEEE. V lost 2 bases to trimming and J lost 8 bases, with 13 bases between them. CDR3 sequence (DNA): TGTGCCAGCAGCTTAGGGGCCAGACAGGGGGAGCTGTTTTTT. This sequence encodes CASSLGARQGELFF. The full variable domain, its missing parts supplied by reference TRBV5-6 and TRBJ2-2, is DAGVTQSPTHLIKTRGQQVTLRCSPKSGHDTVSWYQQALGQGPQFIFQYYEEEERQRGNFPDRFSGHQFPNYSSELNVNALLLGDSALYLCASSLGARQGELFFGEGSRLTVL.

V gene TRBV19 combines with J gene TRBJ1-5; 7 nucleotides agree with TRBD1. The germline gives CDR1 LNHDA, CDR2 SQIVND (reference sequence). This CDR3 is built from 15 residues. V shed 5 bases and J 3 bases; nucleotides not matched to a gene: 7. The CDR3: CASSPGQNINQPQHF. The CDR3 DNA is TGTGCCAGTAGTCCGGGACAGAACATCAATCAGCCCCAGCATTTT. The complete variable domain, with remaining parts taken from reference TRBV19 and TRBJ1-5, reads DGGITQSPKYLFRKEGQNVTLSCEQNLNHDAMYWYRQDPGQGLRLIYYSQIVNDFQKGDIAEGYSVSREKKESFPLTVTSAQKNPTAFYLCASSPGQNINQPQHFGDGTRLSIL.

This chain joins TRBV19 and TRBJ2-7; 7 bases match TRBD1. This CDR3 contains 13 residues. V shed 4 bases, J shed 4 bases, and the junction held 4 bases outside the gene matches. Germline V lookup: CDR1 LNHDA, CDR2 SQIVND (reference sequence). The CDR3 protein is CASSKTQGYEQYF. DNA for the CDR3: TGTGCCAGTAGTAAGACACAGGGGTACGAGCAGTACTTC.

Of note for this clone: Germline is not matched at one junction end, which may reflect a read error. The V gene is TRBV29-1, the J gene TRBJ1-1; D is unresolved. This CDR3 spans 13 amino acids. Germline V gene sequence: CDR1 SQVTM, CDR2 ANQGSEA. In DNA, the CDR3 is TGCGGCGTTGAAGATCTCGGGGAAACTGAAGCTTTCTTT. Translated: CGVEDLGETEAFF.

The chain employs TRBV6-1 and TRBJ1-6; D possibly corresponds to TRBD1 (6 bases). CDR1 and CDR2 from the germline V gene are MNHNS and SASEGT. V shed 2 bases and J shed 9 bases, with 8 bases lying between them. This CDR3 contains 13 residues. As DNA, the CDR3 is TGTGCCAGCAGTGAAACAGGGATTTCACCCCTCCACTTT. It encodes CASSETGISPLHF.